This T cell receptor (beta chain) was sequenced during a study of CD8 T cells in Susac syndrome (dated by TCRdb to the late 2010s). Describing the broader study: Of the Susac syndrome patients who were sequenced, over five had clinically active disease and roughly eight were in clinical remission. At the time of blood withdrawal, Susac syndrome patients were either therapy-naive, taking corticosteroids (with some also receiving IVIg), or on IVIg alone. Repertoire sequencing was used to test whether CD8+ T cell activation and differentiation in Susac syndrome was antigen driven. General study outcomes and caveats: In the CD4+ T cell repertoire of Susac syndrome patients, clonal expansion was not detected. The TCR sequencing and HLA analysis was acknowledged to have included a relatively small number of individuals.

RNA was extracted using the RNeasy kit, and roughly 0.45 to 1 ug of the RNA was reverse transcribed with random hexamers. TCR beta CDR3 regions were amplified with the immunoSEQ multiplex PCR assay covering 54 Vbeta and 13 Jbeta segments. To correct PCR amplification bias, a synthetic template baseline was used for both primer optimization and computational correction. The original methods were these. Reads were annotated to V, D and J genes according to IMGT and were analyzed with immunoSEQ Analyzer, with only productive sequences retained. To calculate clonality, Shannon entropy was normalized by log2 of the number of productive unique sequences and then subtracted from one. For each patient and control, public and private clones were evaluated among the 100 most prevalent clones. Clones were defined as Susac-specific if absent from the healthy and MS cohorts, from around 1,000 published viral clones and from other ImmuneACCESS disease sequences. TCRdb trimmed public reads at Q25 via fastp, called clones via MiXCR and kept in-frame beta chains. Entries that share a CDR3 protein sequence are merged under the most common genes and DNA. None of the V and J calls come from the authors' own analysis; TCRdb made them. The sample yields 150,000 to 200,000 distinct CDR3 sequences; roughly nine tenths were counted once. The top ten clonotypes cover 0.085% to 0.1% of the sample.

Turning to this clonotype: Which antigen it targets is not known. No base quality information exists; no much larger clone differs at one position.

Peripheral blood CD8+ and CD4+ T cells from healthy donors, Susac syndrome patients and multiple sclerosis patients were profiled by high-throughput TCR beta sequencing. The Susac syndrome patients fulfilled recently defined diagnostic criteria for either definite or probable disease. Bulk CD8+ and CD4+ T cells were purified by magnetic negative isolation, whereas CD8+ TEMRA cells were enriched by FACS. Blood was drawn into EDTA tubes, processed within 24 hours, and PBMCs were isolated by density gradient centrifugation. PBMCs destined for TCR sequencing were cryopreserved in liquid nitrogen and later thawed in a 37 °C water bath. The sorted or isolated CD4+, CD8+ and CD8+ TEMRA cells reached a purity of at least 90%. The CDR3 holds 11 amino acids from the cysteine to the phenylalanine. Only CDR3 DNA is held: 33 bases, read in frame from base 1. Trimming at the junction amounts to 6 bases on V and 8 bases on J, and the germline ends lie 7 bases apart. In the germline V gene, CDR1 corresponds to SNHLY and CDR2 to FYNNEI.

The sequence links TRBV2 to TRBJ1-4; a tentative D match to TRBD1 spans 5 bases. This TCR was sampled from a human donor with Susac syndrome. The sample taken for sequencing was CD4+ T cells from PBMCs. The CDR3 region has the sequence CASRQEEKLFF. The nucleotide sequence is given as TGTGCCAGCAGACAGGAAGAAAAACTGTTTTTT.